The rows below give T cell receptor beta chains drawn from one sample of a study of beta chain features in type 1 diabetes. This table comes from immunoSEQ multiplex PCR, and its TCRdb copy is limited to in-frame clones, with some not included. The data contain hundreds of thousands of clones, approximately 14% of them singletons. Specimen: naive CD4+ T cells from blood. These receptors were taken from a man aged 25 to 45 in good health. Each CDR3 is given with its conserved first and last residue. D genes are given only for firm matches. Size tells how often a clone was seen (once, few, many) or the class of an expanded clone, and some rows leave it out.

DNA: TGTGCCAGTAGTACCCGGCCCCGGGGAGTGCAGACCCAGTACTTC
CDR3: CASSTRPRGVQTQYF
J: TRBJ2-5
D: .
V: TRBV19
size: few

DNA: TGTGCCTGGAGTAGACCGGGACACCTATTCACCGGGGAGCTGTTTTTT
CDR3: CAWSRPGHLFTGELFF
J: TRBJ2-2
D: .
V: TRBV30
size: .

DNA: TGTGCCTGGAGTCCCTTAGGGAGAAGCCCCACAGATACGCAGTATTTT
CDR3: CAWSPLGRSPTDTQYF
J: TRBJ2-3
D: .
V: TRBV30
size: .

DNA: TGCAGCGTTGTGGGGGCCACTGAAGCTTTCTTT
CDR3: CSVVGATEAFF
J: TRBJ1-1
D: .
V: TRBV29-1
size: .

DNA: TGTGCCAGCAGTCGGGGGGGGAACACTGAAGCTTTCTTT
CDR3: CASSRGGNTEAFF
J: TRBJ1-1
D: .
V: TRBV6-5
size: .

DNA: TGCGCCAGCAGCCCAGTCCAAGGGGGGGCTAAGTACGCCCTCCACTTT
CDR3: CASSPVQGGAKYALHF
J: TRBJ1-6
D: .
V: TRBV4-3
size: .

DNA: TGTGCCAGCAGCGTAGCTCTGGGTGGGTTCCACGAGCAGTACTTC
CDR3: CASSVALGGFHEQYF
J: TRBJ2-7
D: .
V: TRBV9
size: few

DNA: TGTGCCAGCAGCTTGAGGACTAACTACGAGCAGTACTTC
CDR3: CASSLRTNYEQYF
J: TRBJ2-7
D: .
V: TRBV13
size: .

DNA: TGTGCCAGCAGTTCGCTAGCGGGAGGGGTCCGAGATACGCAGTATTTT
CDR3: CASSSLAGGVRDTQYF
J: TRBJ2-3
D: TRBD2
V: TRBV28
size: .

DNA: TGTGCCAGCAGCAAAGCGCCGCGGTATAGCAATCAGCCCCAGCATTTT
CDR3: CASSKAPRYSNQPQHF
J: TRBJ1-5
D: .
V: TRBV21-1
size: few

DNA: TGCAGTGCTACCTACTATACGCAGTATTTT
CDR3: CSATYYTQYF
J: TRBJ2-3
D: .
V: TRBV20-1
size: .

DNA: TGTGCCAGCAGCTTATCGCTTGGACTTTACGAGCAGTACTTC
CDR3: CASSLSLGLYEQYF
J: TRBJ2-7
D: .
V: TRBV7-2
size: .

DNA: TGTGCCTGGAGTGTTAGGCTGGATACGCAGTATTTT
CDR3: CAWSVRLDTQYF
J: TRBJ2-3
D: .
V: TRBV30
size: few

DNA: TGTGCCAGTAGTATATCTTTCTATGGCTACACCTTC
CDR3: CASSISFYGYTF
J: TRBJ1-2
D: .
V: TRBV19
size: .

DNA: TGTGCCATCAGTGCTAGCGGGGCATCAAAAGAGACCCAGTACTTC
CDR3: CAISASGASKETQYF
J: TRBJ2-5
D: TRBD2
V: TRBV10-3
size: .

DNA: TGTGCCAGCAGTGAGGACAGGGGAGGAGGCTACACCTTC
CDR3: CASSEDRGGGYTF
J: TRBJ1-2
D: TRBD1
V: TRBV2
size: few

DNA: TGTGCCAGCAGCGTAGAAGGGCTCGGGGCCAACGTCCTGACTTTC
CDR3: CASSVEGLGANVLTF
J: TRBJ2-6
D: .
V: TRBV9
size: few

DNA: TGTGCCAGCAGCTTAGACAGGTTCTCCTACGAGCAGTACTTC
CDR3: CASSLDRFSYEQYF
J: TRBJ2-7
D: .
V: TRBV7-2
size: .

DNA: TGCGCCAGCAGCTTTAGCTCCGCAGATACGCAGTATTTT
CDR3: CASSFSSADTQYF
J: TRBJ2-3
D: .
V: TRBV5-1
size: .

DNA: TGCGCCAGCAGCTTGGACTTTGACACAGATACGCAGTATTTT
CDR3: CASSLDFDTDTQYF
J: TRBJ2-3
D: .
V: TRBV5-1
size: few

DNA: TGTGCCAGCAGCTTAACAGGGGGCGATCTAGATGAGCAGTTCTTC
CDR3: CASSLTGGDLDEQFF
J: TRBJ2-1
D: TRBD1
V: TRBV7-2
size: few

DNA: TGCAGCGTTGCCATTAGGGGGTCGGAGTTCTACAATGAGCAGTTCTTC
CDR3: CSVAIRGSEFYNEQFF
J: TRBJ2-1
D: .
V: TRBV29-1
size: .

DNA: TGTGCCTGGAGTGTACTAGGCAGGGGCAATCAGCCCCAGCATTTT
CDR3: CAWSVLGRGNQPQHF
J: TRBJ1-5
D: .
V: TRBV30
size: few

DNA: TGTGCCAGTCACACCTACAATGAGCAGTTCTTC
CDR3: CASHTYNEQFF
J: TRBJ2-1
D: .
V: TRBV2
size: .

DNA: TGTGCCAGCAGCGTAGAACTAGCGGGGAGAGATACGCAGTATTTT
CDR3: CASSVELAGRDTQYF
J: TRBJ2-3
D: TRBD2
V: TRBV9
size: .

DNA: TGTGCCACCAGCAGAGTGGGTCAAAAACTGTTTTTT
CDR3: CATSRVGQKLFF
J: TRBJ1-4
D: .
V: TRBV15
size: .

DNA: TGTGCCAGTAGTATAGCAAGGGGCCACTCCTACAATGAGCAGTTCTTC
CDR3: CASSIARGHSYNEQFF
J: TRBJ2-1
D: .
V: TRBV19
size: few

DNA: TGTGCCTGGAGTGAGGGCAGGGAGACCTATGGCTACACCTTC
CDR3: CAWSEGRETYGYTF
J: TRBJ1-2
D: .
V: TRBV30
size: .

DNA: TGTGCCAGCAGTTTATCCTTTGCGAAGACCCAGTACTTC
CDR3: CASSLSFAKTQYF
J: TRBJ2-5
D: .
V: TRBV28
size: .